This entry describes one T cell receptor (beta chain). Antigen unknown. Template switching supplied a universal primer site; unique molecular identifiers were carried on the cDNA. Each CDR3 protein gets one entry after TCRdb re-called the 5' RACE reads with MiXCR. The data show 310,000 or so distinct CDR3 sequences, with under 9.5% seen just once and less than 2.5% held by the top ten. The CDR3 consists of 18 residues. Germline CDR1 is MGHRA and CDR2 is YSYEKL. The germline V and J ends were trimmed by 3 bases and 4 bases, with 24 bases remaining between them. These data originate in a study of identical twins. Study-wide results and limits: It was possible that invariant MAIT and iNKT cells partly confounded the zero-insertion analyses.

These data were likewise used in another study, on yellow fever vaccine responses in identical twins.

The chain has TRBV4-1 and TRBJ1-1, with D unclear. The sequence was collected from a woman between 18 and 30 years old in good health. Specimen: memory (CD45RO+) T cells sorted from blood. Written as DNA, the CDR3 is TGCGCCAGCAGCCACGGTTTGATTCGAAGGGAAGTGACCACTGAAGCTTTCTTT. Amino acids: CASSHGLIRREVTTEAFF.